Each of the 30 T cell receptor beta chains below was sequenced from the same sample in a study of blood T cell repertoires in COVID-19. The data were produced by immunoSEQ multiplex PCR, yet TCRdb's version contains in-frame clones alone and is incomplete. The sample contains some 220,000 clones, under 90% of which appear only once. Sequenced sample: peripheral blood. The receptors come from a woman aged 80 or over with active or convalescent COVID-19.

The chain uses TRBV6-6 and TRBJ2-7, with TRBD2 identical over 12 bases. Trimming cost V 6 bases and J 0 bases; bases outside gene matches: 3. The CDR3 covers 15 residues. CDR1 is MNHNY, CDR2 SVGAGI, per germline (reference sequence). This chain's CDR3 is CASSRTSGNSYEQYF. In DNA form, the CDR3 reads TGTGCCAGCAGCCGGACTAGCGGGAACTCCTACGAGCAGTACTTC.

The chain couples TRBV6-2 or TRBV6-3 to TRBJ2-7; TRBD1 is a possible D gene (6 bases). Germline assignment: CDR1 MNHEY and CDR2 SVGEGT. The germline V and J ends were trimmed by 2 bases and 2 bases, with 16 bases remaining between them. CDR3 length equals 16 residues. CDR3 bases: TGTGCCAGCAGTTACGTGAATGGGGGCAAGCCCTACGAGCAGTACTTC. Encoded protein: CASSYVNGGKPYEQYF.

The V call is TRBV18, the J call TRBJ1-5; D gene ambiguous. This CDR3 spans 13 amino acids. V lost 4 bases and J 4 bases, leaving 8 bases between the germline ends. Germline assignment: CDR1 KGHSH and CDR2 LQKENI. CDR3 amino acids: CASSQQQNQPQHF. The CDR3 DNA is TGTGCCAGCTCACAACAACAAAATCAGCCCCAGCATTTT.

This clone appeared a few times. Different DNA sequences within this sample yield the same CDR3. This chain connects TRBV5-4 to TRBJ2-2; D unclear. V dropped 1 base and J dropped 1 base, with 8 bases sitting between them. In germline, CDR1 is SGHNT, CDR2 YYREEE (reference sequence). The CDR3 is 15 residues long. CDR3: CASSLPGKNTGELFF. The CDR3 nucleotides are TGTGCCAGCAGCTTGCCAGGAAAGAACACCGGGGAGCTGTTTTTT.

The rearrangement joins TRBV28 to TRBJ1-5; D remains ambiguous. Germline V gene sequence: CDR1 MDHEN, CDR2 SYDVKM. Trimming stripped 7 bases from V and 1 base from J, with 11 bases between. The CDR3 consists of 14 residues. The CDR3 loop is CASTRQVSNQPQHF. CDR3 DNA: TGTGCCAGCACCCGACAAGTAAGCAATCAGCCCCAGCATTTT.

This rearrangement joins TRBV12-5 to TRBJ2-3; 7 bases match TRBD1. CDR3 size: 15 residues. After removal of 3 bases from V and 1 base from J, the junction contained 4 bases not matched to a gene. Looked up from germline, CDR1 is LGHNT and CDR2 is FRNRAP. The CDR3 protein is CASGLTGEGTDTQYF. The CDR3 DNA sequence: TGTGCTAGTGGTTTAACAGGGGAAGGCACAGATACGCAGTATTTT.

The J gene is TRBJ2-3, the V gene TRBV19, with D hard to call. This CDR3 contains 14 residues. The V and J ends lost 1 base and 4 bases respectively, with 9 bases between them. Per the germline V gene, CDR1 is LNHDA and CDR2 is SQIVND (reference sequence). The CDR3, as DNA: TGTGCCAGTAGTATAGGACCCGGAGCAGATACGCAGTATTTT. It is translated as CASSIGPGADTQYF.

V gene TRBV6-2 or TRBV6-3 combines with J gene TRBJ1-2; D call uncertain. Trimming removed 2 bases at V and 7 bases at J, with 8 bases between. This CDR3 comprises 12 residues. Germline values: CDR1 MNHEY, CDR2 SVGEGT. CDR3 sequence: CASSYTPSGYTF. Here the CDR3 DNA reads TGTGCCAGCAGTTACACTCCGTCTGGCTACACCTTC.

The rearrangement links TRBV5-4 to TRBJ1-6; D is possibly TRBD1 (5 bases). This CDR3 is 15 amino acids long. Between the trimmed V and J ends, which lost 1 base and 3 bases, there was a span of 8 bases. The germline V gene encodes CDR1 SGHNT and CDR2 YYREEE (reference sequence). CDR3 sequence: CASSLFRDYNSPLHF. CDR3 bases: TGTGCCAGCAGCTTGTTCAGGGACTATAATTCACCCCTCCACTTT.

The chain couples TRBV18 to TRBJ2-3; D ambiguous. The CDR3 totals 13 residues. Trimming cost V 1 base and J 2 bases, with 4 bases left between them. Germline-derived CDR1 and CDR2 are KGHSH and LQKENI. CDR3 residues: CASSPLATDTQYF. The CDR3 region has the DNA TGTGCCAGCTCACCACTAGCCACAGATACGCAGTATTTT.

The rearrangement joins TRBV9 to TRBJ2-1; tentatively, D is TRBD2 (7 bases). In germline, CDR1 is SGDLS, CDR2 YYNGEE. There are 16 residues in the CDR3. Trimming left V 0 bases short and J 6 bases short, with 16 bases between. The CDR3 region has the DNA TGTGCCAGCAGCGTAGCGGGGGGCGCGTCAGGCAATGAGCAGTTCTTC. It encodes CASSVAGGASGNEQFF.

The DNA for the CDR3 is TGCGCCAGCAGGACCGGAGACAGTGCTACTGAAAAACTGTTTTTT. Translation gives CASRTGDSATEKLFF. The chain has TRBV5-1 and TRBJ1-4; D is perhaps TRBD1 (5 bases). Deletions cut 5 bases from V and 7 bases from J, with 18 bases between. There are 15 residues in the CDR3. The V gene's germline CDR1 is SGHRS and CDR2 YFSETQ. Full variable domain (remainder filled in from reference TRBV5-1 and TRBJ1-4): KAGVTQTPRYLIKTRGQQVTLSCSPISGHRSVSWYQQTPGQGLQFLFEYFSETQRNKGNFPGRFSGRQFSNSRSEMNVSTLELGDSALYLCASRTGDSATEKLFFGSGTQLSVL.

J is TRBJ1-3 and V is TRBV11-2; a weak D match, TRBD1 (6 bases). The CDR3 contains 17 residues. CDR1 SGHAT and CDR2 FQNNGV come from the germline V gene. V lost 5 bases and J 0 bases, leaving 17 bases between the germline ends. The CDR3, as DNA: TGTGCCAGCAGCCAACAGACAGGAAGATCCTCTGGAAACACCATATATTTT. This gives the protein CASSQQTGRSSGNTIYF.

This clone was found a few times. The chain employs TRBV3-1 (or the pseudogene TRBV3-2) and TRBJ2-2; D call uncertain. The CDR3 contains 15 residues. Germline values: CDR1 LGHDT, CDR2 YNNKEL (reference sequence). V was clipped by 4 bases and J by 4 bases, with 13 bases between them. Here the CDR3 reads CASSLRYGSTGELFF. The CDR3 DNA follows: TGTGCCAGCAGCCTAAGATATGGCAGCACCGGGGAGCTGTTTTTT.

This chain joins TRBV6-2 or TRBV6-3 and TRBJ1-4; D gene ambiguous. This CDR3 is 15 amino acids long. V shed 0 bases and J shed 8 bases, with 13 bases lying between them. Germline CDR1 reads MNHEY; CDR2 reads SVGEGT. CDR3: CASSYSGGKAEKLFF. The CDR3 region has the DNA TGTGCCAGCAGTTACTCCGGAGGGAAAGCGGAAAAACTGTTTTTT.

Written as DNA, the CDR3 is TGCGCCAGCAGCTTGGCAGGGTTTAACTCTGGAAACACCATATATTTT. Its protein is CASSLAGFNSGNTIYF. The chain employs TRBV5-1 and TRBJ1-3; D may be TRBD1 (5 bases). V was cut by 0 bases and J by 0 bases, with 10 bases left in between. Germline V gene lookup returns CDR1 SGHRS and CDR2 YFSETQ. This CDR3 region has 16 residues.

The chain joins TRBV20-1 to TRBJ2-7, with 8 nucleotides matching TRBD1. The germline V gene encodes CDR1 DFQATT and CDR2 SNEGSKA (reference sequence). After removal of 3 bases from V and 5 bases from J, the junction contained 9 bases not matched to a gene. The CDR3 contains 14 residues. DNA for the CDR3: TGCAGTGCTAGTCGCAGGGGGCTCCCCCACGAGCAGTACTTC. Translating it yields CSASRRGLPHEQYF.

V and J are TRBV7-2 and TRBJ2-2, with 10 bases that match TRBD1. The V and J ends lost 5 bases and 4 bases, in that order; junction bases with no gene match: 10. Germline-derived CDR1 and CDR2 are SGHTA and FQGNSA. This CDR3 comprises 17 residues. CDR3 nucleotides: TGTGCCAGCAGCAGGCCCGGGACAGGGGTGAGCACCGGGGAGCTGTTTTTT. Translating gives CASSRPGTGVSTGELFF.

The chain is built from TRBV7-9 and TRBJ1-1; TRBD1 might be the D (6 bases). The V end was cut by 2 bases, the J end by 0 bases, with 7 bases between. CDR1 is SEHNR, CDR2 FQNEAQ, per germline (reference sequence). This CDR3 is built from 14 residues. DNA for the CDR3: TGTGCCAGCAGCTTATGGACAGTGAACACTGAAGCTTTCTTT. Translation gives CASSLWTVNTEAFF.

This sequence joins TRBV14 and TRBJ1-4; D may be TRBD1 (5 bases). Per the germline V gene, CDR1 is SGHDN and CDR2 is FVKESK. The CDR3 is 14 residues long. The germline V and J ends were trimmed by 3 bases and 7 bases, with 12 bases remaining between them. The CDR3 protein is CASSHAGVSEKLFF. CDR3 nucleotide sequence: TGTGCCAGCAGCCATGCGGGGGTGAGTGAAAAACTGTTTTTT.

This clone was counted between two and nine times. This chain links TRBV7-9 with TRBJ1-2; 8 bases are shared with TRBD1. This CDR3 contains 14 residues. The germline gives CDR1 SEHNR, CDR2 FQNEAQ (reference sequence). Trimming at V came to 6 bases and at J to 8 bases, leaving 11 bases not matched to a gene. The CDR3: CASSPSGQGYGYTF. The CDR3 DNA reads TGTGCCAGCAGTCCATCCGGACAGGGTTACGGCTACACCTTC.

This clone turned up a few times. The chain recombines TRBV30 with TRBJ2-3; a possible D gene is TRBD1 (5 bases). Germline lookup yields CDR1 GTSNPN and CDR2 SVGIG (reference sequence). This CDR3 is 13 amino acids long. V was shortened by 0 bases and J by 6 bases, with 10 bases between the two germline ends. The CDR3 reads CAWSVQGGDTQYF. CDR3 DNA: TGTGCCTGGAGTGTCCAGGGTGGGGATACGCAGTATTTT.

V and J are TRBV4-3 and TRBJ2-5; TRBD2 is a possible D gene (5 bases). CDR1 LGHNA and CDR2 YSLEER come from the germline V gene. The CDR3 covers 19 residues. V was pared by 0 bases and J by 5 bases, with 25 bases between. CDR3 DNA: TGCGCCAGCAGCCAAGATTATAGGGTTTGGACTCCCCGTTCGGAGACCCAGTACTTC. It translates to CASSQDYRVWTPRSETQYF.

There are a few counts of this clone. At the DNA level, this CDR3 is encoded by other sequences in the same sample as well. The chain couples TRBV15 to TRBJ2-7; D gene ambiguous. Germline CDR1 reads LNHNV; CDR2 reads YYDKDF (reference sequence). V lost 0 bases and J 4 bases, leaving 7 bases between the germline ends. The CDR3 sequence is 13 residues long. CDR3 in amino acids: CATSRDFRYEQYF. The CDR3 DNA follows: TGTGCCACCAGCAGAGATTTCAGGTACGAGCAGTACTTC.

This CDR3 reads CASSLFLAGEETQYF. DNA for the CDR3: TGCGCCAGCAGCCTCTTTCTAGCGGGGGAAGAGACCCAGTACTTC. This chain uses TRBV5-1 with TRBJ2-5; 10 bases match TRBD2. V lost 4 bases and J lost 3; bases outside the gene matches: 6. The germline V gene encodes CDR1 SGHRS and CDR2 YFSETQ. CDR3 size: 15 residues.

The V and J genes are TRBV3-1 (or the pseudogene TRBV3-2) and TRBJ2-2; D gene unclear. CDR1 is LGHDT and CDR2 is YNNKEL in the germline V gene (reference sequence). The CDR3 length is 14 residues. Between the trimmed V and J ends, which lost 3 bases and 1 base, there was a span of 6 bases. CDR3 in DNA: TGTGCCAGCAGCCACCGAGTGAACACCGGGGAGCTGTTTTTT. Its protein product is CASSHRVNTGELFF.

The chain combines TRBV6-5 with TRBJ2-5; TRBD2 aligns across 11 bases. V was clipped by 8 bases and J by 2 bases; unmatched bases: 1. This CDR3 comprises 13 residues. Germline loops: CDR1 MNHEY, CDR2 SVGAGI. CDR3 amino acids: CASRLAGQETQYF. CDR3 nucleotide sequence: TGTGCCAGCCGACTAGCGGGGCAAGAGACCCAGTACTTC.

The gene calls are TRBV28 and TRBJ2-1, with D unresolved. The CDR3 loop spans 14 amino acids. V was shortened by 2 bases and J by 3 bases, with 8 bases between the two germline ends. Per germline, CDR1 MDHEN and CDR2 SYDVKM. The CDR3 sequence: CASSLVVSYNEQFF. Written as DNA, the CDR3 is TGTGCCAGCAGTTTAGTCGTCAGCTACAATGAGCAGTTCTTC.

CDR3 bases: TGTGCCAGCAGTTACTCACAGAAGACTGAAGCTTTCTTT. Its translation: CASSYSQKTEAFF. The rearrangement joins TRBV2 to TRBJ1-1; no definite D call. V was cut by 5 bases and J by 5 bases, with 12 bases left in between. In germline, CDR1 is SNHLY, CDR2 FYNNEI. The CDR3 runs 13 residues. Complete variable domain (other parts from reference TRBV2 and TRBJ1-1): EPEVTQTPSHQVTQMGQEVILRCVPISNHLYFYWYRQILGQKVEFLVSFYNNEISEKSEIFDDQFSVERPDGSNFTLKIRSTKLEDSAMYFCASSYSQKTEAFFGQGTRLTVV.

The chain carries TRBV11-2 and TRBJ2-7; 9 bases agree with TRBD2. The CDR3 length is 15 residues. V lost 1 base to trimming and J lost 6 bases; unmatched junction nucleotides: 7. CDR1 and CDR2 from the germline V gene are SGHAT and FQNNGV. Here the CDR3 reads CASSLVAGGPSEQYF. For the CDR3, the DNA is TGTGCCAGCAGCTTAGTGGCGGGGGGGCCCTCCGAGCAGTACTTC. Together with reference TRBV11-2 and TRBJ2-7, the CDR3 gives the full variable domain: EAGVAQSPRYKIIEKRQSVAFWCNPISGHATLYWYQQILGQGPKLLIQFQNNGVVDDSQLPKDRFSAERLKGVDSTLKIQPAKLEDSAVYLCASSLVAGGPSEQYFGPGTRLTVT.